The text below deals with one TCR beta chain. Antigen specificity is unknown. These data come from a study of OX40 agonist ivuxolimab in advanced cancers. Study summary: Patients enrolled in dose escalation were diagnosed with hepatocellular carcinoma, melanoma, renal cell or head and neck cancer. Age averaged about 62 years (range about 20 to 79), and roughly 80% were male.

Whole-study results and caveats: With doses of 0.1-3.0 mg/kg, partial responders showed among the lowest clonal expansion. Expanded peripheral T cell antigen specificity was not determined.

Generated by immunoSEQ multiplex PCR, the TCRdb table keeps only in-frame clones and is missing some. The table has 50,000 to 65,000 clones, around 81% seen once. Germline assignment: CDR1 WSHSY and CDR2 SAAADI. J gave up 10 bases and V 3 bases, and 8 bases lay outside the gene matches. This CDR3 has 13 residues. Sample: CD4+ or CD8+ T cells sorted from blood, taken in a trial of the OX40 agonist ivuxolimab. V usage is TRBV10-2 and J usage is TRBJ1-1; 7 positions agree with TRBD1. The source of this sequence is an adult with an advanced solid tumor such as melanoma, head and neck, liver or kidney cancer. The CDR3, as DNA: TGCGCCAGCAGTGAACAGGGGCTGGTCCGAGCTTTCTTT. Translating gives CASSEQGLVRAFF.